The 5 T cell receptor beta chains below come from one sample, sequenced in a study of blood T cell repertoires in COVID-19 (TCRdb year 2020). To prepare the library, the immunoSEQ multiplex PCR assay was applied. Entries here come from immuneACCESS through TCRdb and include only in-frame sequences with V and J called. Some clones fail to appear in such tables; in the studies checked, an unresolved V gene covers under half of the shortfall, and the cause of the remainder is unknown. For this sample there are about 95,000 clones; 81% appear just once. The leading ten clones occupy around a quarter of the sample. The sample taken for sequencing was peripheral blood. The receptors originated from a man aged 80 or over with active or convalescent COVID-19.

V and J are TRBV5-5 and TRBJ1-2; weak D call: TRBD1 (6 bases). The CDR3 spans 15 residues. Deletions cut 4 bases from V and 7 bases from J, with 20 bases between. Germline loops: CDR1 SGHKS, CDR2 YYEKEE (reference sequence). CDR3 protein: CASSLYQQGYAGYTF. CDR3 nucleotide sequence: TGTGCCAGCAGCCTTTACCAACAGGGTTACGCTGGCTACACCTTC.

This clone was recorded only once. J is TRBJ2-5 and V is TRBV5-1, with TRBD2 as a possible D gene (6 bases). This CDR3 has 14 residues. The V end lost 4 bases, the J end lost 5 bases, and 15 bases lay between the germline ends. Looked up from germline, CDR1 is SGHRS and CDR2 is YFSETQ. The CDR3: CASSPVAGLETQYF. The CDR3 DNA reads as TGCGCCAGCAGCCCCGTCGCGGGGTTGGAGACCCAGTACTTC.

This clone was observed a single time. The genes are TRBV14 and TRBJ2-5; 7 positions agree with TRBD1. CDR1 and CDR2 from the germline V gene are SGHDN and FVKESK. The CDR3 spans 15 residues. J was trimmed by 5 bases and V by 5 bases; bases with no gene match: 11. CDR3 nucleotides: TGTGCCAGCAGCAGGGACAGAACTACGGGGGAGACCCAGTACTTC. Encoded protein: CASSRDRTTGETQYF.

This clone was detected a few times. The chain employs TRBV27 and TRBJ2-6, with TRBD1 identical over 9 bases. The CDR3 loop spans 17 amino acids. Trimming cost V 5 bases and J 0 bases; bases outside gene matches: 5. CDR1 is MNHEY and CDR2 is SMNVEV in the germline V gene (reference sequence). The CDR3: CASSPRDRASGANVLTF. The CDR3 coding sequence is TGTGCCAGCAGTCCCCGGGACAGGGCCTCTGGGGCCAACGTCCTGACTTTC.

In nucleotides, the CDR3 is TGTGCAACGGGAGGGTCGACCGGGGAGCTGTTTTTT. Translation: CATGGSTGELFF. This sequence joins TRBV10-3 and TRBJ2-2; TRBD2 matches at 8 bases. Looked up from germline, CDR1 is ENHRY and CDR2 is SYGVKD. The CDR3 runs to 12 residues.